The 13 T cell receptor beta chains in this list originate from one sample, sequenced in a study of technical replicates of blood from a few donors. Profiling relied on immunoSEQ multiplex PCR, and the TCRdb table lists in-frame clones only, not all of them. The table records around 54,000 clones, approximately 94% of them present only once. The material sequenced was T cells isolated from PBMCs. The receptors were gathered from a human donor in good health.

V and J are TRBV7-9 and TRBJ2-7; 7 positions match TRBD1. With V trimmed by 10 bases and J by 7 bases, 16 bases remained unmatched. Germline V gives CDR1 SEHNR, CDR2 FQNEAQ (reference sequence). The CDR3 is 14 amino acids. CDR3 coding DNA: TGTGCCATCACGCCGGGACAGTTATCGGGTGAGCAGTACTTC. It yields the protein CAITPGQLSGEQYF.

The chain combines TRBV6-6 with TRBJ1-6; D is unresolved. CDR1 is MNHNY and CDR2 is SVGAGI in the germline V gene (reference sequence). With 6 bases removed from V and 10 bases from J, the gap between germline ends came to 10 bases. There are 12 residues in the CDR3. DNA of the CDR3: TGTGCCAGCAGGACGGGTCTCTCACCCCTCCACTTT. It is translated as CASRTGLSPLHF.

V usage is TRBV5-1 and J usage is TRBJ2-1, with 9 bases aligning to TRBD1. The germline gives CDR1 SGHRS, CDR2 YFSETQ. The ends lost 0 bases at V and 5 bases at J; junction bases unmatched: 0. CDR3 length: 14 amino acids. The CDR3 nucleotides are TGCGCCAGCAGCTTGGACAGGGGGCACAATGAGCAGTTCTTC. Encoded protein: CASSLDRGHNEQFF.

This rearrangement joins TRBV7-2 to TRBJ1-1, with 7 bases aligning to TRBD1. The V gene's germline CDR1 is SGHTA and CDR2 FQGNSA. The CDR3 length is 17 residues. The V segment lost 5 bases and the J segment 0 bases; nucleotides outside the gene matches: 12. As DNA, the CDR3 is TGTGCCAGCAGCCGTAGACAGGGCTGGGAATTGAACACTGAAGCTTTCTTT. Translating it yields CASSRRQGWELNTEAFF.

V is TRBV19 and J is TRBJ2-7; the D gene is possibly TRBD1 (6 bases). V was pared by 6 bases and J by 9 bases, with 21 bases between. The CDR3 has 14 amino acids. Germline V lookup: CDR1 LNHDA, CDR2 SQIVND (reference sequence). The CDR3 sequence is CASSLQGTPSRQYF. The CDR3 region has the DNA TGTGCCAGTAGCCTACAGGGAACACCTTCCCGGCAGTACTTC. The complete variable domain, with remaining parts taken from reference TRBV19 and TRBJ2-7, reads DGGITQSPKYLFRKEGQNVTLSCEQNLNHDAMYWYRQDPGQGLRLIYYSQIVNDFQKGDIAEGYSVSREKKESFPLTVTSAQKNPTAFYLCASSLQGTPSRQYFGPGTRLTVT.

The chain links TRBV19 to TRBJ2-3; 10 nucleotides line up with TRBD2. Germline trimming cut 6 bases from V and 2 bases from J; bases unmatched to any gene: 5. CDR3 length: 15 amino acids. Germline-derived CDR1 and CDR2 are LNHDA and SQIVND (reference sequence). CDR3 residues: CASRELAGPTDTQYF. In DNA, the CDR3 is TGTGCCAGTAGAGAACTAGCGGGGCCCACAGATACGCAGTATTTT.

The chain joins TRBV4-3 to TRBJ2-1; 11 nucleotides line up with TRBD2. Germline CDR1 LGHNA, CDR2 YSLEER. This CDR3 is 16 amino acids long. Germline trimming cut 5 bases from V and 9 bases from J; bases unmatched to any gene: 12. CDR3: CASSKMGLAGGGEQFF. The CDR3 DNA sequence: TGCGCCAGCAGCAAAATGGGTCTAGCGGGAGGTGGTGAGCAGTTCTTC.

The genes are TRBV5-4 and TRBJ2-1; D remains unclear. This CDR3 is built from 14 residues. V was shortened by 7 bases and J by 0 bases, with 11 bases between the two germline ends. Germline V lookup: CDR1 SGHNT, CDR2 YYREEE (reference sequence). CDR3 amino acids: CASGPSGSYNEQFF. The CDR3 DNA reads as TGTGCCAGCGGCCCCTCGGGCTCCTACAATGAGCAGTTCTTC.

This chain joins TRBV7-3 and TRBJ2-3, with D perhaps matching TRBD2 (6 bases). Trimming pared 8 bases from V and 6 bases from J, leaving 15 bases between. The germline V gene has CDR1 SGHTA and CDR2 FQGTGA. The CDR3 has 13 amino acids. CDR3 sequence reads: CASGWDWGDTQYF. Here the CDR3 DNA reads TGTGCCAGCGGTTGGGACTGGGGGGATACGCAGTATTTT.

The CDR3 here is CASSLSEGMRPWAFF. The CDR3 nucleotides read TGTGCCAGCAGCTTGAGCGAGGGTATGCGCCCTTGGGCTTTCTTT. This chain connects TRBV5-4 to TRBJ1-1; no clear D gene. Deletions cut 1 base from V and 11 bases from J, with 21 bases between. Germline assignment: CDR1 SGHNT and CDR2 YYREEE (reference sequence). The CDR3 spans 15 residues.

The chain carries TRBV9 and TRBJ2-2, with 8 positions matching TRBD2. CDR3 length: 16 amino acids. In germline, CDR1 is SGDLS, CDR2 YYNGEE. J gave up 4 bases and V 0 bases, and 5 bases lay outside the gene matches. This chain's CDR3 is CASSVGGLAGTGELFF. CDR3 bases: TGTGCCAGCAGCGTAGGCGGACTAGCTGGCACCGGGGAGCTGTTTTTT.

The V gene is TRBV7-2, the J gene TRBJ2-2; a weak D match, TRBD2 (6 bases). Germline-derived CDR1 and CDR2 are SGHTA and FQGNSA. The CDR3 sequence is 15 residues long. Between the trimmed V and J ends, which lost 6 bases and 4 bases, there was a span of 15 bases. CDR3 nucleotides: TGTGCCAGCAGTTCGACCGGGACTGGCACCGGGGAGCTGTTTTTT. Its translation: CASSSTGTGTGELFF.

This clone was picked up one time. The chain links TRBV2 to TRBJ1-4; D not certain. V lost 7 bases to trimming and J lost 8 bases, with 26 bases between them. The CDR3 covers 17 residues. Looked up from germline, CDR1 is SNHLY and CDR2 is FYNNEI. The CDR3 DNA reads TGTGCCAGCAATGAGGTTCCGGATAGGGAGGATAAAGAAAAACTGTTTTTT. This encodes CASNEVPDREDKEKLFF.